What follows is one T cell receptor (beta chain) and its context. Its antigen is undetermined. This sample was taken from a study of cytomegalovirus exposure and HLA in healthy donors. Amplification used 60 Vbeta primers and 13 Jbeta primers. Repertoires were generated with immunoSEQ multiplex PCR, while TCRdb's copy carries only in-frame clones and drops some. This sample carries approximately 73,000 clones, around three quarters of them seen once, and the ten largest clones take approximately 20%. Whole-study findings and limits: Researchers counted over 150 TCR beta chains as cytomegalovirus-associated.

The clonotype originates from a woman between 40 and 55 years old in good health and CMV-seropositive. Sequences were obtained from PBMCs.

The CDR3 loop reads CASYRASNSYEQYF. Here the CDR3 DNA reads TGTGCCAGTTACAGGGCCTCGAACTCCTACGAGCAGTACTTC. The chain carries TRBV6-5 and TRBJ2-7, with a tentative D call TRBD1 (6 bases). Germline CDR1 MNHEY, CDR2 SVGAGI. The CDR3 has 14 residues. Trimming left V 9 bases short and J 0 bases short, with 15 bases between.